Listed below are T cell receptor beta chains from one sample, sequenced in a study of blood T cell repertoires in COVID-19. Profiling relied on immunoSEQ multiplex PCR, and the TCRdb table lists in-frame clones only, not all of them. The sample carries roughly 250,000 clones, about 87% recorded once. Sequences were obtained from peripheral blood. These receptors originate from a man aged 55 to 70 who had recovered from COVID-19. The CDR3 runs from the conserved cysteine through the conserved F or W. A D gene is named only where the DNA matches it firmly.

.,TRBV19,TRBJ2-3,CASSITGTDTQYF
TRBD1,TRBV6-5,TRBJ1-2,CASTSTLGTGKGYTF
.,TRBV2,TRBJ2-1,CASNRFPGNEQFF
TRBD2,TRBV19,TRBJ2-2,CASSRTSGGPGELFF
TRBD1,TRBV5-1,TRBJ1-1,CASSSRQGSEAFF
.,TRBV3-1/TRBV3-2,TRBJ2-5,CASSQDARLQTQQETQYF
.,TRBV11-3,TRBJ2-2,CASSLLDTGELFF
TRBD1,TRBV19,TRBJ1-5,CASSIDDRDNQPQHF
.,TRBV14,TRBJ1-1,CASSQRGGWFEAFF
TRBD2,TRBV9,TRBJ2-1,CASSQRGSFVDEQFF
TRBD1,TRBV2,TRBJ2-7,CASSRPGTGSYEQYF
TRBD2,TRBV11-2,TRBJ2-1,CASSSIAGGTYNEQFF
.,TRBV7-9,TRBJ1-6,CASSLTVPDNSPLHF
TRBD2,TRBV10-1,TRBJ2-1,CASSDGGIFSEQFF
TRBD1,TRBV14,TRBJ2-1,CASSYRGLLNEQFF
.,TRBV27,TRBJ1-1,CASSQTPGGEAFF
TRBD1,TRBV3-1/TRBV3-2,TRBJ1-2,CASSRGQGTYGYTF
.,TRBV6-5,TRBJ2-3,CASSLGGVGADTQYF
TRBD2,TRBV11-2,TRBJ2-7,CASSLTSGPLF
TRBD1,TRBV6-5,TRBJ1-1,CASSYSRQGAAEAFF
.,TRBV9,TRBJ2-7,CASSVDATATYEQYF
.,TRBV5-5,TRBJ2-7,CASSFWSSYEQYF
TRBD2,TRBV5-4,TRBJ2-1,CASSSLTGTTYNEQFF
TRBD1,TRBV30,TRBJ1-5,CAWSRGLNQPQHF
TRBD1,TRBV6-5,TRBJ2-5,CASSSPGQQYF
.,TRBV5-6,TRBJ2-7,CASSDAQAGTSF
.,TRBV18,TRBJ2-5,CASSLNRVPMVETQYF
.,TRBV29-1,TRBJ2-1,CSVDGDRRNEQFF
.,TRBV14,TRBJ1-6,CASSQAGVSPLHF
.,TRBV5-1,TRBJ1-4,CASSFGGDEKLFF
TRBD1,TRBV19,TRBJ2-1,CASRSTGGTYNEQFF
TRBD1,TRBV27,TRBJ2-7,CASSLSGGVYEQYF
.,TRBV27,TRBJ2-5,CASSFAGLTGETQYF